This entry features one T cell receptor (beta chain) sequence. Its target is not known. TCRdb redid the calling of the reads with MiXCR, one entry per CDR3 protein. The table includes approximately 910,000 distinct CDR3 sequences, roughly a third detected once. The data are from a study of T cell repertoires in cytomegalovirus infection. Study summary: HLA-B-restricted CMV epitopes that are well studied, plus recently identified HLA-C-restricted ones, were used by the study. It was the public TCR beta signatures that indicated both CMV infection and matching HLA type. Regarding the study as a whole: Adding up the frequency of public TCR beta families identified people who carried CMV plus the relevant HLA.

Trimming removed 0 bases from V and 0 bases from J, with 6 bases in between. Germline lookup yields CDR1 SQVTM and CDR2 ANQGSEA. The CDR3 runs 14 residues. The receptor was isolated from a human donor in good health (CMV status not recorded). Some clones in this sample may be carry-over from other donors' samples. This material consisted of cultured CD8+ T cells from PBMCs, taken from culture after CMV antigen stimulation. The rearrangement uses TRBV29-1 and TRBJ2-1; D ambiguous. The CDR3 DNA reads as TGCAGCGTTGAAGAGAGGAGCTCCTACAATGAGCAGTTCTTC. Its translation is CSVEERSSYNEQFF.